This paragraph covers one TCR beta chain sequence. These data belong to a study of early T cells in non-severe SARS-CoV-2 infection. TCRdb independently ran MiXCR on the 5' RACE reads; one entry per CDR3 protein. The sample carries 25,000 to 30,000 distinct CDR3 sequences, over 8.5% recorded once. Sequencing was done on a sample of whole blood. The source is an adult who was a healthcare worker with PCR-confirmed SARS-CoV-2 infection or an uninfected control (not recorded which).

For the CDR3, the DNA is TGCAGTGCTCAACACCGGGACTATTACGAGCAGTACTTC. As protein: CSAQHRDYYEQYF. The genes are TRBV20-1 and TRBJ2-7; 7 bases are a match to TRBD2. Trimming at V came to 5 bases and at J to 4 bases, leaving 8 bases not matched to a gene. Germline V gene lookup returns CDR1 DFQATT and CDR2 SNEGSKA (reference sequence). This CDR3 is built from 13 residues.